The rows below give T cell receptor beta chains drawn from one sample of a study of blood T cell repertoires in COVID-19. Clones were read by immunoSEQ multiplex PCR, and TCRdb kept only the in-frame ones, dropping some. The table includes 90,000 or so clones, 88% detected once. The sample consisted of peripheral blood. These receptors were obtained from a man at least 80 years old with acute or convalescent COVID-19. Each CDR3 is given with its conserved first and last residue. The D gene is left open where the match is weak. Expanded clones are given a class, and other clones once, few, many or no size at all.

size	V	D	J	DNA	CDR3
.	TRBV6-5	TRBD1	TRBJ1-4	TGTGCCACCGTCCGGGACAGGGACCGGGATGAAAAACTGTTTTTT	CATVRDRDRDEKLFF
.	TRBV18	TRBD1	TRBJ1-5	TGTGCCAGCTCACTGGGACAGGGGAAACATAGCAATCAGCCCCAGCATTTT	CASSLGQGKHSNQPQHF
.	TRBV7-9	.	TRBJ2-7	TGTGCCAGCAGCCCACTCCTTCCGGGTTCCTACGAGCAGTACTTC	CASSPLLPGSYEQYF
few	TRBV28	TRBD1	TRBJ1-2	TGTGCCAGCTCCACCGAGGGACAGAGCTATGGCTACACCTTC	CASSTEGQSYGYTF
.	TRBV28	.	TRBJ2-5	TGTGCCAGCAGGCACAGGGTTGAGACCCAGTACTTC	CASRHRVETQYF
.	TRBV18	TRBD2	TRBJ2-7	TGTGCCAGCTCACCGGGACTAGCGGTATACGAGCAGTACTTC	CASSPGLAVYEQYF
.	TRBV5-1	TRBD1	TRBJ1-3	TGCGCCAGCAGCTTTACAGGGGGCTCTGGAAACACCATATATTTT	CASSFTGGSGNTIYF
.	TRBV13	TRBD1	TRBJ1-3	TGTGCCAGCAGCCTAGACAGGGGTGGAAACACCATATATTTT	CASSLDRGGNTIYF
.	TRBV10-3	.	TRBJ2-7	TGTGCCGCATCAGGGGAGCCCTACGAGCAGTACTTC	CAASGEPYEQYF
.	TRBV7-3	.	TRBJ2-1	TGTGCCAGCAGCTCCCCCGCGGACGGAGGCCTACACAATGAGCAGTTCTTC	CASSSPADGGLHNEQFF
.	TRBV5-8	.	TRBJ1-3	TGTGCCAGCAGCCGTTCCGGTTCGTCGATCCCGTCCGACACCATATATTTT	CASSRSGSSIPSDTIYF
.	TRBV6-2/TRBV6-3	TRBD1	TRBJ1-3	TGTGCCAGCAGTTATTCAAGGACAGGGGGAGCCTCTGGAAACACCATATATTTT	CASSYSRTGGASGNTIYF
once	TRBV3-1/TRBV3-2	TRBD2	TRBJ2-1	TGTGCCAGCAGCACGACTAGCGCGCCAAACAATGAGCAGTTCTTC	CASSTTSAPNNEQFF
.	TRBV5-5	.	TRBJ2-2	TGTGCCAGCAGCTTAGCAGGGCTGTTTTCCGGGGAGCTGTTTTTT	CASSLAGLFSGELFF
once	TRBV6-5	.	TRBJ2-6	TGTGCCAGCAGACGACGGGACTCTGGGGCCAACGTCCTGACTTTC	CASRRRDSGANVLTF
.	TRBV7-9	.	TRBJ2-3	TGTGCCAGCAACAAGGGAGTGGATTTCGCAGATACGCAGTATTTT	CASNKGVDFADTQYF
once	TRBV10-3	.	TRBJ1-2	TGTGCCATCAGTACCCCCCCAGGGGACTATGGCTACACCTTC	CAISTPPGDYGYTF
.	TRBV28	TRBD1	TRBJ1-1	TGTGCCAGCAGTTTCCCGACAGGGACAATCACTGAAGCTTTCTTT	CASSFPTGTITEAFF
.	TRBV19	.	TRBJ1-3	TGTGCCAGTAGCCCCAACAGCTCTGGAAACACCATATATTTT	CASSPNSSGNTIYF
.	TRBV7-2	TRBD1	TRBJ1-1	TGTGCCAGCAGTTACGGACAGGGAGAGACTGAAGCTTTCTTT	CASSYGQGETEAFF
.	TRBV19	.	TRBJ1-5	TGTGCCAGTAGTACTGACAGAAATCAGCCCCAGCATTTT	CASSTDRNQPQHF
.	TRBV27	TRBD1	TRBJ1-2	TGTGCCAGCAGTTTAGAAGGGACAGGCTATATTTATGGCTACACCTTC	CASSLEGTGYIYGYTF
few	TRBV4-2	.	TRBJ2-2	TGTGCCAGCAGCGGCAACCCTCTAGGGGTGGTCAACACCGGGGAGCTGTTTTTT	CASSGNPLGVVNTGELFF
.	TRBV28	TRBD2	TRBJ2-3	TGTGCCAGCAGTTTGAGGCTAGCGGGAGACACAGATACGCAGTATTTT	CASSLRLAGDTDTQYF
.	TRBV30	TRBD2	TRBJ2-7	TGTGCCTGGAGCGGTTCTAGCGGGACGGGGAAATACGAGCAGTACTTC	CAWSGSSGTGKYEQYF
once	TRBV2	TRBD2	TRBJ2-7	TGTGCCAGCAGACCCGGGACTACGTCGGCCTACGAGCAGTACTTC	CASRPGTTSAYEQYF
.	TRBV19	.	TRBJ1-1	TGTGCCAGTAGTATCTGGGGGCGAAGAACTGAAGCTTTCTTT	CASSIWGRRTEAFF
.	TRBV3-1/TRBV3-2	TRBD1	TRBJ1-5	TGTGCCAGCAGCCCATACGGACAGGCTAATCAGCCCCAGCATTTT	CASSPYGQANQPQHF
.	TRBV4-1	TRBD2	TRBJ2-3	TGCGCCAGCAGCCTAGCGGGGGGGCGTGCGAGGACAGATACGCAGTATTTT	CASSLAGGRARTDTQYF
.	TRBV13	TRBD1	TRBJ2-7	TGTGCCAGCAGCTCACACGGGACAGACTACGAGCAGTACTTC	CASSSHGTDYEQYF
.	TRBV10-3	TRBD1	TRBJ1-4	TGTGCCATCAGTGAGTCTCCCGGGACAGGGCCTAATGAAAAACTGTTTTTT	CAISESPGTGPNEKLFF
.	TRBV5-8	TRBD1	TRBJ2-7	TGTGCCAGCAGCTCCGGGTTGACAGGGGCGGACGAGCAGTACTTC	CASSSGLTGADEQYF
.	TRBV5-4	TRBD2	TRBJ2-7	TGTGCCAGCAGCTTTCTAGCGGGAGGCTACGAGCAGTACTTC	CASSFLAGGYEQYF
.	TRBV3-1/TRBV3-2	.	TRBJ1-1	TGTGCCAGCAGCCAAGATTTATGGGGCGGCGAAGCTTTCTTT	CASSQDLWGGEAFF
.	TRBV5-1	.	TRBJ1-2	TGCGCCAGCAGCTTGTCTCCCGGGGTGGGCGACTATGGCTACACCTTC	CASSLSPGVGDYGYTF
.	TRBV3-1/TRBV3-2	TRBD2	TRBJ2-7	TGTGCCAGCAGCCAAGGGGGTCGAGGGGGAACTAGCGGGACCCACGAGCAGTACTTC	CASSQGGRGGTSGTHEQYF
.	TRBV5-1	.	TRBJ1-2	TGCGCCAGCAGCCTTCCAGGGGAAGGCTACACCTTC	CASSLPGEGYTF
.	TRBV5-6	TRBD2	TRBJ2-5	TGTGCCAGCAGCGCCGGACTAGCGGGGGGGCCGGGGGAGACCCAGTACTTC	CASSAGLAGGPGETQYF
.	TRBV6-5	TRBD1	TRBJ1-1	TGTGCCAGCAGTCCAGGGGGCGCGGGTAAGACTGAAGCTTTCTTT	CASSPGGAGKTEAFF
.	TRBV11-2	TRBD1	TRBJ1-1	TGTGCCAGCAGCTGGGGGATAACAGGGGGAGCAGCTTTCTTT	CASSWGITGGAAFF
.	TRBV9	.	TRBJ1-3	TGTGCCAGCAGCGTGGGGGGGCGAGCCACCATATATTTT	CASSVGGRATIYF
.	TRBV6-5	TRBD1	TRBJ1-2	TGTGCCACCGCCAGGGGGCGTCACTATGGCTACACCTTC	CATARGRHYGYTF
.	TRBV9	.	TRBJ2-3	TGTGCCAGCAGCGTAGGGCCGCCAGATACGCAGTATTTT	CASSVGPPDTQYF
.	TRBV6-1	.	TRBJ1-6	TGTGCCAGCAGTGAGATAGAGATTTCACCCCTCCACTTT	CASSEIEISPLHF
.	TRBV6-2/TRBV6-3	TRBD2	TRBJ2-1	TGTGCCAGCAGCTCGACGGCTAGCGGGAGCAATGAGCAGTTCTTC	CASSSTASGSNEQFF
.	TRBV5-5	TRBD1	TRBJ1-6	TGTGCCAGCAGTAGACAGGGGTTGGCTTCACCCCTCCACTTT	CASSRQGLASPLHF
.	TRBV16	TRBD1	TRBJ2-2	TGTGCCAGCAGTCGGACAGGCGACACCGGGGAGCTGTTTTTT	CASSRTGDTGELFF
few	TRBV2	TRBD2	TRBJ2-2	TGTGCCAGCAGTGGGGCTAGCGGGGGCGGGGAGCTGTTTTTT	CASSGASGGGELFF
once	TRBV29-1	TRBD1	TRBJ1-1	TGCAGCGCTAGGGGACAGATGAACACTGAAGCTTTCTTT	CSARGQMNTEAFF
.	TRBV5-1	.	TRBJ2-7	TGCGCCAGCAGCTTGGGGGACACGACTGGGGAGCAGTACTTC	CASSLGDTTGEQYF
.	TRBV9	.	TRBJ1-1	TGTGCCAGCAGCGTAGTTGGGACACCGAACACTGAAGCTTTCTTT	CASSVVGTPNTEAFF
.	TRBV21-1	.	TRBJ2-2	TGTGCCAACCAGACAGCGAACACCGGGGAGCTGTTTTTT	CANQTANTGELFF
.	TRBV19	TRBD1	TRBJ1-5	TGTGCCAGTAGCGAGGGGACAGGGAGTTTGGGCAATCAGCCCCAGCATTTT	CASSEGTGSLGNQPQHF
.	TRBV6-5	.	TRBJ1-4	TGTGCCAGCGTCCCGGCAACTAATGAAAAACTGTTTTTT	CASVPATNEKLFF
.	TRBV5-1	.	TRBJ1-4	TGCGCCAGCAGCCTTACAGGACCTAATGAAAAACTGTTTTTT	CASSLTGPNEKLFF